This T cell receptor (beta chain) was found in a study of blood T cell repertoires in COVID-19. As for the study in general: Nucleic acid was either cDNA or gDNA, and it came from T cells, B-cell-depleted T cells, or PBMCs.

The CDR3 is 12 residues long. The germline V gene has CDR1 SEHNR and CDR2 FQNEAQ (reference sequence). V lost 2 bases and J 4 bases, leaving 5 bases between the germline ends. Those enrolled, adults aged roughly 18 to 100 years, came from some 23 US areas. Recovered Cohort 3 donors showed two negative PCRs, clearance, or symptom resolution. In the original analysis: Estimation of nucleated cell counts was performed using reference gene primer amplification. TCRdb's copy holds only in-frame clones and misses some; the assay was immunoSEQ multiplex PCR. The V and J calls and clone size were taken over from that table, and D and trimming were inferred from the DNA. The sample holds about 330,000 clones, 92% seen once.

The sequencing sample was made of PBMCs or T cells enriched from blood (not recorded which). V and J are TRBV7-9 and TRBJ1-2, with D unresolved. The TCR sequence derives from a woman aged 25 to 39 who had recovered from COVID-19. The CDR3: CASSLKSYGYTF. The CDR3 nucleotides read TGTGCCAGCAGCTTAAAGAGCTATGGCTACACCTTC.